This T cell receptor beta chain was identified during a study of patients and donors after allogeneic stem cell transplantation. The CDR3 runs 14 residues. Trimming removed 5 bases at V and 5 bases at J, with 18 bases between. Germline CDR1 is SQVTM and CDR2 is ANQGSEA. This clonotype was picked up a small number of times. TCRdb ran MiXCR on the RT-PCR reads and lists one entry per CDR3 protein. Of roughly 940,000 distinct CDR3 sequences in the sample, roughly 18% were seen once. Sequencing was performed on blood, either unsorted or a sorted T cell fraction (not recorded which). The receptor's source is a human donor who was either an allogeneic HSCT recipient or a stem cell or donor lymphocyte infusion donor (not recorded which). It is not recorded whose cells these are; they may come from a transplant donor. The V and J genes are TRBV29-1 and TRBJ2-5; no reliable D call. CDR3 region: CSVPPGGVGETQYF. The CDR3 coding sequence is TGCAGCGTTCCCCCAGGCGGTGTTGGGGAGACCCAGTACTTC.